Following are 26 T cell receptor beta chains from one sample sequenced in a study of cytotoxic CD8 clonotypes in ibrutinib-treated CLL. The assay was immunoSEQ multiplex PCR, and TCRdb's table has in-frame clones only and misses some. The data contain roughly 250,000 clones, 60% to 75% of them singletons. The source was PBMCs, collected after 24 months of ibrutinib treatment. These TCRs come from a human donor with chronic lymphocytic leukemia.

The chain links TRBV5-1 to TRBJ2-5; 12 positions agree with TRBD2. V shed 0 bases and J 4 bases; nucleotides not matched to a gene: 10. The CDR3 spans 18 residues. Germline values: CDR1 SGHRS, CDR2 YFSETQ. The CDR3 reads CASSLGIRLAGVAETQYF. For the CDR3, the DNA is TGCGCCAGCAGCTTGGGGATACGACTAGCGGGGGTGGCAGAGACCCAGTACTTC.

V gene TRBV5-4 combines with J gene TRBJ1-1; D is unclear. The length of the CDR3 is 14 residues. V lost 4 bases and J 0 bases, leaving 10 bases between the germline ends. Looked up from germline, CDR1 is SGHNT and CDR2 is YYREEE (reference sequence). CDR3 in amino acids: CASSPYSVNTEAFF. CDR3 coding DNA: TGTGCCAGCAGCCCATACAGCGTGAACACTGAAGCTTTCTTT.

The chain is built from TRBV4-3 and TRBJ2-2, with 13 bases fitting TRBD2. This CDR3 spans 18 amino acids. Germline-derived CDR1 and CDR2 are LGHNA and YSLEER. Losses at the gene ends were 4 bases for V and 0 bases for J; bases not matched to a gene: 5. The DNA of the CDR3 is TGCGCCAGCAGCCCCGGGACTAGCGGGGCCTCGAACACCGGGGAGCTGTTTTTT. Amino acids: CASSPGTSGASNTGELFF.

V is TRBV11-3 and J is TRBJ2-1; D may be TRBD2 (6 bases). Germline values: CDR1 SGHNT, CDR2 YENEEA. This CDR3 spans 14 amino acids. V was shortened by 3 bases and J by 5 bases, with 11 bases between the two germline ends. CDR3 DNA: TGTGCCAGCAGCTTCGGGACTGAAAACAATGAGCAGTTCTTC. Translating it yields CASSFGTENNEQFF.

The rearrangement joins TRBV7-6 to TRBJ2-1; 9 bases are a match to TRBD2. The junction had 4 bases not matched to a gene; V was cut back by 1 base and J by 0 bases. Germline V gene sequence: CDR1 SGHVS, CDR2 FNYEAQ. This CDR3 has 17 amino acids. The CDR3 bases are TGTGCCAGCAGCTTAGGGACTAGCGTCAGCTCCTACAATGAGCAGTTCTTC. Translated: CASSLGTSVSSYNEQFF.

The genes are TRBV12-5 and TRBJ2-3; the D gene is possibly TRBD1 (6 bases). The CDR3 is made up of 17 amino acids. CDR1 and CDR2 from the germline V gene are LGHNT and FRNRAP. V lost 3 bases and J 2 bases, leaving 18 bases between the germline ends. CDR3 sequence reads: CASGLGPRGISTDTQYF. In DNA form, the CDR3 reads TGTGCTAGTGGTTTAGGCCCCAGGGGAATTTCCACAGATACGCAGTATTTT.

The V and J genes are TRBV10-3 and TRBJ1-2; weak D call: TRBD1 (5 bases). V was shortened by 3 bases and J by 4 bases, with 9 bases between the two germline ends. CDR3 length: 13 amino acids. From germline, CDR1 is ENHRY and CDR2 SYGVKD. The DNA for the CDR3 is TGTGCCATCAGTGACGTCACAGGCTATGGCTACACCTTC. Translating gives CAISDVTGYGYTF.

This clone was picked up a small number of times. The chain carries TRBV5-1 and TRBJ2-3; possibly TRBD1 for D (5 bases). Trimming took off 4 bases at V and 1 base at J, with 7 bases between the two ends. The CDR3 covers 13 residues. Germline V CDR1 and CDR2: SGHRS, YFSETQ. The CDR3 DNA follows: TGCGCCAGCAGCGGGGCCCGCACAGATACGCAGTATTTT. As protein: CASSGARTDTQYF.

This clone occurred many times. The chain links TRBV19 to TRBJ2-7, with D perhaps matching TRBD2 (5 bases). Trimming removed 7 bases from V and 5 bases from J, with 12 bases in between. This CDR3 is built from 12 residues. The V gene's germline CDR1 is LNHDA and CDR2 SQIVND (reference sequence). CDR3 sequence reads: CASKWEQNEQYF. The CDR3 region has the DNA TGTGCCAGTAAGTGGGAGCAAAACGAGCAGTACTTC.

This clone was counted once. This rearrangement joins TRBV2 to TRBJ1-5; D is unresolved. The CDR3 length is 15 residues. Per germline, CDR1 SNHLY and CDR2 FYNNEI. Trimming cost V 4 bases and J 0 bases, with 10 bases left between them. In nucleotides, the CDR3 is TGTGCCAGCAGTGTTTACGAATCTAGCAATCAGCCCCAGCATTTT. Residues: CASSVYESSNQPQHF. The full variable domain, with the rest looked up from reference TRBV2 and TRBJ1-5, is EPEVTQTPSHQVTQMGQEVILRCVPISNHLYFYWYRQILGQKVEFLVSFYNNEISEKSEIFDDQFSVERPDGSNFTLKIRSTKLEDSAMYFCASSVYESSNQPQHFGDGTRLSIL.

The CDR3 DNA reads TGTGCCAGCAGTCCCGGGACCGGGAACACCGGGGAGCTGTTTTTT. As protein: CASSPGTGNTGELFF. This chain links TRBV27 with TRBJ2-2, with D perhaps matching TRBD1 or TRBD2 (5 bases each). Germline-derived CDR1 and CDR2 are MNHEY and SMNVEV (reference sequence). The CDR3 spans 15 residues. V shed 5 bases and J shed 1 base, with 11 bases lying between them.

This clone was detected a few times. The chain's CDR3 is CASTRQGAKSDEQFF. The CDR3 coding sequence is TGCGCCAGCACCAGACAGGGGGCGAAGAGCGATGAGCAGTTCTTC. This sequence joins TRBV5-1 and TRBJ2-1; TRBD1 aligns across 10 bases. CDR1 is SGHRS and CDR2 is YFSETQ in the germline V gene. Trimming took 6 bases from V and 8 from J; bases not matched to a gene: 11. The CDR3 covers 15 residues.

The chain employs TRBV11-2 and TRBJ1-4; D uncertain. The CDR3 has 15 residues. With 4 bases removed from V and 0 bases from J, the gap between germline ends came to 9 bases. Germline V CDR1 and CDR2: SGHAT, FQNNGV. CDR3 protein: CASSSRKATNEKLFF. The DNA of the CDR3 is TGTGCCAGCAGCTCCCGAAAAGCAACTAATGAAAAACTGTTTTTT.

This chain uses TRBV6-6 with TRBJ2-7; tentatively, D is TRBD1 (6 bases). This CDR3 has 13 amino acids. Germline lookup yields CDR1 MNHNY and CDR2 SVGAGI (reference sequence). V was trimmed by 6 bases and J by 4 bases, leaving 13 bases between them. CDR3 amino acids: CASSAGQTYEQYF. DNA of the CDR3: TGTGCCAGCAGCGCTGGACAGACGTACGAGCAGTACTTC.

This clone came up a few times. The chain carries TRBV5-1 and TRBJ2-7; D ambiguous. CDR3 length: 13 residues. Trimming pared 0 bases from V and 4 bases from J, leaving 8 bases between. Germline CDR1 is SGHRS and CDR2 is YFSETQ. Here the CDR3 reads CASSLASGYEQYF. CDR3 coding DNA: TGCGCCAGCAGCTTGGCCTCGGGTTACGAGCAGTACTTC.

The rearrangement joins TRBV5-1 to TRBJ2-7; 13 positions agree with TRBD2. From germline, CDR1 is SGHRS and CDR2 YFSETQ. With 4 bases clipped from V and 4 bases from J, the junction kept 14 bases outside the gene matches. This CDR3 region has 18 residues. In DNA form, the CDR3 reads TGCGCCAGCAGCCAGGCACTAGCGGGAGGGGAGAAGAAATACGAGCAGTACTTC. It yields the protein CASSQALAGGEKKYEQYF. The variable domain in full, with the rest retrieved from reference TRBV5-1 and TRBJ2-7, is KAGVTQTPRYLIKTRGQQVTLSCSPISGHRSVSWYQQTPGQGLQFLFEYFSETQRNKGNFPGRFSGRQFSNSRSEMNVSTLELGDSALYLCASSQALAGGEKKYEQYFGPGTRLTVT.

This clone was picked up a small number of times. The V and J genes are TRBV12-2 and TRBJ2-7; the DNA was not used to check the table's D call, TRBD2. TRBV12-2 is assigned pseudogene status. This CDR3 comprises 17 residues. The CDR3 is CASRLGLAEVPIYEQYF. The CDR3 region has the DNA TGTGCAAGTCGCCTTGGACTAGCGGAGGTCCCAATCTACGAGCAGTACTTC.

The chain couples TRBV5-6 to TRBJ1-2; TRBD1 is a possible D gene (5 bases). The CDR3 is 12 residues long. V dropped 5 bases and J dropped 8 bases, with 13 bases sitting between them. Germline V gene sequence: CDR1 SGHDT, CDR2 YYEEEE. CDR3 sequence (DNA): TGTGCCAGCAGGGACACGCGCGGAGGCTACACCTTC. Translated, it gives CASRDTRGGYTF.

This chain joins TRBV28 and TRBJ2-7; D may match TRBD1 or TRBD2 (7 bases each). This CDR3 has 15 amino acids. Germline V gene data show CDR1 as MDHEN and CDR2 as SYDVKM. Trimming removed 7 bases from V and 5 bases from J, with 21 bases in between. CDR3 DNA: TGTGCCAGCAAGGGGGCGGGAGAAATCGGCGACGAGCAGTACTTC. Protein product: CASKGAGEIGDEQYF.

This chain uses TRBV28 with TRBJ1-4; no reliable D call. The CDR3 runs 15 residues. Germline CDR1 is MDHEN and CDR2 is SYDVKM. V lost 3 bases, J lost 8 bases, and 16 bases lay in between. CDR3 nucleotide sequence: TGTGCCAGCAGTTTGGGAGAAACGGTGGGAGAAAAACTGTTTTTT. This sequence encodes CASSLGETVGEKLFF.

This clone was counted between two and nine times. The V and J genes are TRBV4-2 and TRBJ2-2; D is unresolved. The V and J ends lost 1 base and 2 bases respectively, with 5 bases between them. Germline V gene sequence: CDR1 LGHNA, CDR2 YNFKEQ. The CDR3 loop spans 14 amino acids. The CDR3 DNA is TGTGCCAGCAGCCAAGTACTAAACACCGGGGAGCTGTTTTTT. It yields the protein CASSQVLNTGELFF.

The chain recombines TRBV19 with TRBJ2-1; 10 bases agree with TRBD1. Trimming took 5 bases from V and 5 from J; bases not matched to a gene: 6. The CDR3 has 15 amino acids. The germline V gene encodes CDR1 LNHDA and CDR2 SQIVND (reference sequence). This chain's CDR3 is CASSPGQGFNNEQFF. For the CDR3, the DNA is TGTGCCAGTAGTCCGGGACAGGGGTTCAACAATGAGCAGTTCTTC.

The V call is TRBV9, the J call TRBJ2-2, with D possibly matching TRBD1 (5 bases). The CDR3 is 16 amino acids. The V gene lost 0 bases and the J gene lost 4 bases, with 13 bases spanning the gap. Germline V gives CDR1 SGDLS, CDR2 YYNGEE. The CDR3 reads CASSVVGNRPTGELFF. DNA for the CDR3: TGTGCCAGCAGCGTAGTAGGGAACAGGCCCACCGGGGAGCTGTTTTTT.

The chain combines TRBV7-9 with TRBJ2-1; the match to TRBD1 covers 9 bases. V trimming: 3 bases; J trimming: 2 bases; junction bases outside the gene matches: 2. Germline V CDR1 and CDR2: SEHNR, FQNEAQ (reference sequence). The CDR3 runs 15 residues. This CDR3 is CASSFGTGPYNEQFF. The CDR3 DNA reads TGTGCCAGCAGCTTCGGGACAGGGCCCTACAATGAGCAGTTCTTC.

The rearrangement links TRBV6-5 to TRBJ2-7, with TRBD2 identical over 7 bases. The CDR3 runs to 14 residues. Trimming cost V 5 bases and J 4 bases; bases outside gene matches: 8. Germline V gene lookup returns CDR1 MNHEY and CDR2 SVGAGI. CDR3 region: CASSRDYTRYEQYF. In DNA form, the CDR3 reads TGTGCCAGCAGTCGGGACTATACCAGGTACGAGCAGTACTTC.

The J gene is TRBJ1-1, the V gene TRBV9; possible D gene TRBD1, 5 bases. Germline lookup yields CDR1 SGDLS and CDR2 YYNGEE. The CDR3 sequence is 11 residues long. V was shortened by 7 bases and J by 6 bases, with 10 bases between the two germline ends. The CDR3 reads CASGGLAEAFF. In nucleotides, the CDR3 is TGTGCCAGCGGGGGTTTAGCTGAAGCTTTCTTT.